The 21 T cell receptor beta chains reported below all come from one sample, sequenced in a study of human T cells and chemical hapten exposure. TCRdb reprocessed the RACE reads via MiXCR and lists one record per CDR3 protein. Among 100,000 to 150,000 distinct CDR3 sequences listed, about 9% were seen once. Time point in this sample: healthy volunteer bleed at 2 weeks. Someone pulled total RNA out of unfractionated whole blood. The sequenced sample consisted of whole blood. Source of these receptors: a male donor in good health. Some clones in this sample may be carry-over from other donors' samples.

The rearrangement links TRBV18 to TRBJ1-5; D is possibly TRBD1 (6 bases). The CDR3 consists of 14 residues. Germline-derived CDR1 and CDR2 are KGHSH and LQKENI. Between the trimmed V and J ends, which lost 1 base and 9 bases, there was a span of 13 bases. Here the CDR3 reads CASSPLDSEGPQHF. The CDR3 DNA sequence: TGTGCCAGCTCACCACTGGACAGTGAGGGGCCCCAGCATTTT. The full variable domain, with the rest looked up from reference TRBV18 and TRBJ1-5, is NAGVMQNPRHLVRRRGQEARLRCSPMKGHSHVYWYRQLPEEGLKFMVYLQKENIIDESGMPKERFSAEFPKEGPSILRIQQVVRGDSAAYFCASSPLDSEGPQHFGDGTRLSIL.

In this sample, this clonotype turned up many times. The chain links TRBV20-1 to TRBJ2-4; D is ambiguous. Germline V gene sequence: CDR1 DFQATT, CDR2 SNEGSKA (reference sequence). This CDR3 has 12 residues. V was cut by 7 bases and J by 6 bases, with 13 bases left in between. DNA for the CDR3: TGCAGTGTTCCGACCCGAGGAAACATTCAGTACTTC. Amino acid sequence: CSVPTRGNIQYF.

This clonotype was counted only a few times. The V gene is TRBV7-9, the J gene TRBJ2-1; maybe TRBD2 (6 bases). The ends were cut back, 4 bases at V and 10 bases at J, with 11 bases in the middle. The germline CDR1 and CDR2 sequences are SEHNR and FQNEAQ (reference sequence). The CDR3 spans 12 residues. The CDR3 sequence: CASSSTEGEQFF. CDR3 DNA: TGTGCCAGCAGCTCCACGGAGGGGGAGCAGTTCTTC. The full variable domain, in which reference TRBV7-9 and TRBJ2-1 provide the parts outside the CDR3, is DTGVSQNPRHKITKRGQNVTFRCDPISEHNRLYWYRQTLGQGPEFLTYFQNEAQLEKSRLLSDRFSAERPKGSFSTLEIQRTEQGDSAMYLCASSSTEGEQFFGPGTRLTVL.

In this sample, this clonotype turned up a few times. The CDR3 region has the DNA TGTGCCAGCAGTCGCATTGGACGGCTTAACACTGAAGCTTTCTTT. Translation gives CASSRIGRLNTEAFF. The chain uses TRBV6-1 and TRBJ1-1; D unclear. Germline CDR1 is MNHNS and CDR2 is SASEGT. Trimming left V 5 bases short and J 2 bases short, with 15 bases between. The CDR3 is 15 amino acids.

CDR3 in DNA: TGTGCCGTCAGTTTCGGAGACGGGGTTGAAAAACTGTTTTTT. It specifies CAVSFGDGVEKLFF. The V and J genes are TRBV12-3 or TRBV12-4 and TRBJ1-4; the D is unclear. This CDR3 has 14 amino acids. Trimming removed 11 bases from V and 7 bases from J, with 20 bases in between.

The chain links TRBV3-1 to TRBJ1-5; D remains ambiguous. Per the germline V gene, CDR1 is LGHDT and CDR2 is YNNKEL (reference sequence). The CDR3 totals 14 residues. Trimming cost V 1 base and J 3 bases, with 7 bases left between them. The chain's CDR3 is CASSQGQHNQPQHF. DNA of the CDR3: TGTGCCAGCAGCCAAGGGCAGCACAATCAGCCCCAGCATTTT.

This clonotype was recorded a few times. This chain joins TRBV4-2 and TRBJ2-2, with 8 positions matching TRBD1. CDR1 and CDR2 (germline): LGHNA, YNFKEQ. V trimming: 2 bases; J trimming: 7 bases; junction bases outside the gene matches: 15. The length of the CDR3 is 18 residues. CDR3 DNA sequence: TGTGCCAGCAGCCAATTCAGCGGACAGGGATTGTACAACGGGGAGCTGTTTTTT. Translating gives CASSQFSGQGLYNGELFF.

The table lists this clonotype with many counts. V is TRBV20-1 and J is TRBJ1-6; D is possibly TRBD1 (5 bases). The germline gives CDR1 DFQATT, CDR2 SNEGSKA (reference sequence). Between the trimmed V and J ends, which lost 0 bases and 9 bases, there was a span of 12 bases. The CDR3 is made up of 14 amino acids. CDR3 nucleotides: TGCAGTGCTAGAGAAGGGGCCCCTGGTTCACCCCTCCACTTT. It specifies CSAREGAPGSPLHF.

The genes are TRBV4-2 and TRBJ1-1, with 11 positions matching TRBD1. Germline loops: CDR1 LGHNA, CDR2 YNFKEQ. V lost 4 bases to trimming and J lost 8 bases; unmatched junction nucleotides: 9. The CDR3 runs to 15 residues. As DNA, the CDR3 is TGTGCCAGCAGCCCTTTAGGACAGGGGGCGGGAGAAGCTTTCTTT. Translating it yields CASSPLGQGAGEAFF.

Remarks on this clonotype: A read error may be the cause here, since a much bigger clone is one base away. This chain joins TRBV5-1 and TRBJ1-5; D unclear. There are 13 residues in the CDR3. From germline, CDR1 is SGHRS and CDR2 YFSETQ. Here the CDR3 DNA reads TGCGCCAGCAGCCCCTCGCCTAATCAGCGCCAGCATTTT. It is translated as CASSPSPNQRQHF.

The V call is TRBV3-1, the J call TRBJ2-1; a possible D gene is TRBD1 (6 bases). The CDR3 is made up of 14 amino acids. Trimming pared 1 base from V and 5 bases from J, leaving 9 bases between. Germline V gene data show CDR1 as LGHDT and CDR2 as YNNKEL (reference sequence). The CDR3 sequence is CASSQGGPNNEQFF. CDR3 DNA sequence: TGTGCCAGCAGCCAAGGGGGGCCTAACAATGAGCAGTTCTTC.

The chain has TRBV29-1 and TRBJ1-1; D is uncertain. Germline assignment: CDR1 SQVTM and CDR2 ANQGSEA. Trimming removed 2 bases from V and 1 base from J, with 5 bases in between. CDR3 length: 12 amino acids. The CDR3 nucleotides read TGCAGCGTTGAACCGGGGAACACTGAAGCTTTCTTT. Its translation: CSVEPGNTEAFF.

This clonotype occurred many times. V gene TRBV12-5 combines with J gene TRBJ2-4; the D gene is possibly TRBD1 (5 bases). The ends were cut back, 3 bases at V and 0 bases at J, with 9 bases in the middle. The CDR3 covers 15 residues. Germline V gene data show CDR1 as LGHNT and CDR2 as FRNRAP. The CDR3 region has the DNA TGTGCTAGTGGTTTCGATCAGGGAGCCAAAAACATTCAGTACTTC. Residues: CASGFDQGAKNIQYF.

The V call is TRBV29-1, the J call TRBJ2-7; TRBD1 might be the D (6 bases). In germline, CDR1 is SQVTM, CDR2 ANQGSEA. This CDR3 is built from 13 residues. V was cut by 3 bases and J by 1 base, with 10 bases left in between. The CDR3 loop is CSVDSGDSYEQYF. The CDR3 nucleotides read TGCAGCGTTGATTCAGGGGATTCCTACGAGCAGTACTTC.

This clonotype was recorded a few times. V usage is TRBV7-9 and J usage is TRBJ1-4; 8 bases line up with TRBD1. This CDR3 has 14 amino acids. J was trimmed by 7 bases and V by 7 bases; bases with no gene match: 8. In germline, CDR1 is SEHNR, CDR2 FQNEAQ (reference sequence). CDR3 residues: CASTPGQAVEKLFF. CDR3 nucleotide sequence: TGTGCCAGCACCCCGGGACAGGCAGTTGAAAAACTGTTTTTT.

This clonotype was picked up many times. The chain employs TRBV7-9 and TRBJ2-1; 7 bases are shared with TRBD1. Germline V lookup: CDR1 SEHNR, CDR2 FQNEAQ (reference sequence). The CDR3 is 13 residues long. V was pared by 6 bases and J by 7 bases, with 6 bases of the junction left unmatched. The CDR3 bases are TGTGCCAGCAGAGAACAGGGGTGGAATGAGCAGTTCTTC. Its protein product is CASREQGWNEQFF.

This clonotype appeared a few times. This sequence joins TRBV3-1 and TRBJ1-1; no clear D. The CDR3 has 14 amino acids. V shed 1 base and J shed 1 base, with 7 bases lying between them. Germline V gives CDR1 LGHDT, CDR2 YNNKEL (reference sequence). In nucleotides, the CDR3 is TGTGCCAGCAGCCAAGTCCGACAGAACACTGAAGCTTTCTTT. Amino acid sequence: CASSQVRQNTEAFF.

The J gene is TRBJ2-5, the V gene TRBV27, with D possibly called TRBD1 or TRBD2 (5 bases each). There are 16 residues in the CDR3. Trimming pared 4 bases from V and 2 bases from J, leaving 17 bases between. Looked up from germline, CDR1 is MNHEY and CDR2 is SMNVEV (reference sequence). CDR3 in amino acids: CASSSLGAPLQETQYF. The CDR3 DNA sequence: TGTGCCAGCAGTTCCCTCGGGGCACCATTACAAGAGACCCAGTACTTC.

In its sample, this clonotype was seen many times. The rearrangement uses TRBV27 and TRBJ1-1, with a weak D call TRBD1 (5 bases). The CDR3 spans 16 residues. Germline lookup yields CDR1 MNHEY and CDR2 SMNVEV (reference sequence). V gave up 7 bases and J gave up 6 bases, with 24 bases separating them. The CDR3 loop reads CASTQVERGILSEAFF. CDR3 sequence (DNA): TGTGCCAGCACTCAGGTCGAAAGGGGAATCTTATCTGAAGCTTTCTTT.

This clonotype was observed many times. CDR3: CASSESNSPLHF. CDR3 nucleotide sequence: TGTGCCAGCAGTGAATCAAATTCACCCCTCCACTTT. The chain recombines TRBV25-1 with TRBJ1-6, with unresolved D. The CDR3 has 12 amino acids. Per the germline V gene, CDR1 is MGHDK and CDR2 is SYGVNS. V was shortened by 1 base and J by 7 bases, with 2 bases between the two germline ends.

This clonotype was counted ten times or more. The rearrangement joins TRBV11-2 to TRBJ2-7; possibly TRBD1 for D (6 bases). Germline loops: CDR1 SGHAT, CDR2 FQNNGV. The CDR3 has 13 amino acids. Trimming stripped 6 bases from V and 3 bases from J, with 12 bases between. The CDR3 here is CASRHGQFYEQYF. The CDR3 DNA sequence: TGTGCCAGCAGACATGGACAGTTCTACGAGCAGTACTTC.